This paragraph reports one TCR beta chain. Clones were read by immunoSEQ multiplex PCR, and TCRdb kept only the in-frame ones, dropping some. The table shows a few hundred thousand clones, with 90% occurring only once. Individuals drawn from 20 to 25 US areas were about 18 to 90 years old. Participants had their cohort set by participant-reported clinical history. These data originate in a study of blood T cell repertoires in COVID-19. The V and J ends lost 2 bases and 8 bases, in that order; junction bases with no gene match: 5. The germline V gene encodes CDR1 LGHNA and CDR2 YSLEER. This CDR3 contains 14 residues.

This receptor was identified in a man aged 25 to 45 who had been exposed to COVID-19. Specimen: PBMCs or T cells enriched from blood (not recorded which). The J gene is TRBJ2-1, the V gene TRBV4-3; 8 bases align to TRBD2. The CDR3: CASSQLLGGDEQFF. CDR3 DNA sequence: TGCGCCAGCAGCCAACTACTCGGGGGGGATGAGCAGTTCTTC.